This T cell receptor (beta chain) was obtained from a study of shared clonotypes between healthy human individuals (dated by TCRdb to 2019 to 2021). Study-level background: The cohort comprised a couple of women and a few men aged 18 to 49 years. Per donor, three plates each were used for CD4 naive and CD4 memory, two for CD8 naive, and one for CD8 memory. The study deeply sequenced blood TCR repertoires of five healthy adults to estimate repertoire size and the extent of clonotype sharing between individuals. Different laboratories and diverse techniques were used to prepare libraries and sequence TCR repertoires, to increase sequencing depth and limit assay-specific biases. Each donor's leukapheresis produced roughly between roughly 0.85 and 10 billion PBMCs.

A few counts support this clone. Its antigen is not yet known. No base quality values were provided; no much bigger clone lies one nucleotide off. The donors were healthy, HIV-negative adults with no recently reported acute infections or vaccinations. All donors were Caucasian adults living in Nashville, Tennessee, USA. Magnetic negative selection was used to enrich CD4+ T cells, after which naive cells were positively selected on CD45RA and the negative fraction became the memory subset. Blood was obtained by leukapheresis, after which PBMCs were separated by Ficoll-Histopaque density gradient centrifugation and cryopreserved in liquid nitrogen vapor phase. Analytical flow cytometry was used to check the purity and quantity of every magnetically sorted T cell population. Genomic DNA was isolated from each sorted fraction and quantified by UV absorbance on a Nanodrop 2000c. TCR CDR3 regions were amplified from genomic DNA by multiplex PCR using the deep immunoSEQ assay. For each cell subset, the extracted genomic DNA was distributed evenly across all wells of several immunoSEQ 96-well plates, and each plate served as one replicate. Each replicate PCR for sorted subsets received around 210 ng genomic DNA, equal to 30,000 or so T cell genomes. Purified libraries were measured with a Qubit 3.0 fluorometer, size-checked on a Bioanalyzer 2100, and measured again with the KAPA Library Quantification kit. Every immunoSEQ 96-well plate was sequenced on a separate single-read 150-cycle Illumina NextSeq 550 flow cell. The source study handled its data this way. Because the immunoSEQ output held only junctional sequences and lacked quality scores, the filtering could not match the filtering applied to full-length reads. To assign V/J genes and CDR3, sequences were annotated using PyIR, a Python wrapper for IgBLAST v1.9, with IMGT germline references. Reads were removed for weak V/J assignments (E-value above 1e-6), missing CDR3, stop codons, out-of-frame junctions, or ambiguous translated residues. V3J clonotypes were defined as sequences sharing an identical inferred V gene, J gene, and CDR3 amino acid sequence. Percentage overlap between repertoires was calculated by dividing the number of shared unique clonotypes by the size of the smaller repertoire. RTK rarefaction, the Chao1 estimator, and Recon v2.1 estimates of unobserved clonotypes were used to assess repertoire richness. For all TCRbeta clonotypes obtained by the gDNA method from a few donors, generation probabilities were computed with OLGA. Here the immuneACCESS table is served through TCRdb, limited to in-frame sequences with V and J called. Missing clones are a known gap in these copies; in checked studies unresolved V genes cover under half, and the rest lacks a known reason. V, J and clone size were drawn from that table, and D and trimming were deduced from the DNA. In all, the sample holds 2 million to 2.5 million clones, and 85% to 95% of those were seen once. The ten largest account for roughly 0.36% of the sample.

For CDR1 and CDR2, the germline V gene lists MDHEN and SYDVKM. Trimming costs V 6 bases and J 0 bases, and their ends lie 8 bases apart. The CDR3 runs 13 amino acids, cysteine and phenylalanine included. Solely the CDR3 DNA is kept, with 39 bases framed from the first base. What the study reported, not specific to this receptor: About 4.5% of naive CD4, 3.5% of naive CD8, about 2.4% of memory CD4, and 0.4% of memory CD8 clonotypes were shared across several donors. Incomplete sequencing was indicated by rarefaction of sorted-subset datasets, despite the large sequencing depth. Sampling was restricted to blood, and TCR repertoires in tissues likely differ from the TCR repertoires found in blood. Pairwise subsampling led to the expectation that sequencing depth would affect the degree of clonotype sharing among donors. Because the study included only a small number of donors, the genetic and exposure-history diversity represented was limited. Compared with non-shared clonotypes, clonotypes shared by all four sorted-subset donors had higher generation probabilities. Naive subsets generally had larger estimated clonotype richness than memory subsets.

The chain is encoded by TRBV28 joined to TRBJ1-1; the D gene remains uncertain. The sequence came from a man younger than 35 in good health. Some clones in this sample may be carry-over from other donors' samples. Sequenced: naive CD4+ T cells from PBMCs. The cell subset or site label, read with the paper, signifies: CD45RA+ positively selected. The CDR3 region has the sequence CASRQTLNTEAFF. The DNA reads as follows: TGTGCCAGCAGGCAGACACTGAACACTGAAGCTTTCTTT.